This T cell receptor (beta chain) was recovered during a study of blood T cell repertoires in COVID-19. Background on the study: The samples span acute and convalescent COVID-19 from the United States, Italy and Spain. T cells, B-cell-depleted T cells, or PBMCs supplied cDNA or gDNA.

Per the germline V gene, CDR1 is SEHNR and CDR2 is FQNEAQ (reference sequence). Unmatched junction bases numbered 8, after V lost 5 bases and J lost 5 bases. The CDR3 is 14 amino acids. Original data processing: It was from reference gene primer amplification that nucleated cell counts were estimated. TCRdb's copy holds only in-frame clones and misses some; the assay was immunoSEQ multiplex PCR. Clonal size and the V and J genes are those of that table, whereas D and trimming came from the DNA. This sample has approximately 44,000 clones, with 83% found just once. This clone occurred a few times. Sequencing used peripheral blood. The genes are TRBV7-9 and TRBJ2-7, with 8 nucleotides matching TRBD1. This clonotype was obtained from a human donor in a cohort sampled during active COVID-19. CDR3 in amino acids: CASSPGQGWNEQYF. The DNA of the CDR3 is TGTGCCAGCAGCCCAGGACAGGGATGGAACGAGCAGTACTTC.